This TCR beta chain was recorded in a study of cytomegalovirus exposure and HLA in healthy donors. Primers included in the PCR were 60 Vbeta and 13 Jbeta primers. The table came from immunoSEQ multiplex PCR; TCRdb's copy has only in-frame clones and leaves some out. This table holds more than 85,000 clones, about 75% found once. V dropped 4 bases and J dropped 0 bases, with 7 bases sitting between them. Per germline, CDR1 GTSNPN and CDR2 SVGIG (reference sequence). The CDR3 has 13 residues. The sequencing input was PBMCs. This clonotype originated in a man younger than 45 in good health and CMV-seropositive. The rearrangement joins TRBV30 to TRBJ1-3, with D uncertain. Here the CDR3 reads CAWKQYSGNTIYF. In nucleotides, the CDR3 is TGTGCCTGGAAACAATACTCTGGAAACACCATATATTTT. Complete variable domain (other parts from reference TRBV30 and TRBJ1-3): SQTIHQWPATLVQPVGSPLSLECTVEGTSNPNLYWYRQAAGRGLQLLFYSVGIGQISSEVPQNLSASRPQDRQFILSSKKLLLSDSGFYLCAWKQYSGNTIYFGEGSWLTVV.